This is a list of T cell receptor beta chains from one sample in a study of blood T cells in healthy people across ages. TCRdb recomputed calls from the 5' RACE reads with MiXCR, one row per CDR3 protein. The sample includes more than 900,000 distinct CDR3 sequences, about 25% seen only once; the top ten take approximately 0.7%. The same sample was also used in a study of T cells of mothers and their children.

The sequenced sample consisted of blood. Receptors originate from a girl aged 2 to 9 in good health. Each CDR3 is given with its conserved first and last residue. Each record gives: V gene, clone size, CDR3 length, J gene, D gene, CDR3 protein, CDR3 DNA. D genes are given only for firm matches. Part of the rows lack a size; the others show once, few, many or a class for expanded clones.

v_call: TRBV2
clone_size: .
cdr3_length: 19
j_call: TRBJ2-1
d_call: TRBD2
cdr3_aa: CASSDNGAGGPYSTHEQFF
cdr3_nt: TGTGCCAGCAGTGATAACGGCGCGGGAGGGCCGTATAGTACCCATGAGCAGTTCTTC

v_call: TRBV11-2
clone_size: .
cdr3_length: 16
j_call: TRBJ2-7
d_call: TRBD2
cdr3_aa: CASILRLAGVMYEQYF
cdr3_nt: TGTGCCAGCATCCTAAGGTTAGCGGGAGTTATGTACGAGCAGTACTTC

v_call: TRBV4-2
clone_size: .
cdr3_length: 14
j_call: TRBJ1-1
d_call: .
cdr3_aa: CASSQDWANTEAFF
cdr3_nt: TGTGCCAGCAGCCAAGATTGGGCCAACACTGAAGCTTTCTTT

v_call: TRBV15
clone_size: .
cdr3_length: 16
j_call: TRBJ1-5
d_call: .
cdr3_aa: CATSRGDFGSNQPQHF
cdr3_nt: TGTGCCACCAGCAGAGGGGATTTCGGTAGCAATCAGCCCCAGCATTTT

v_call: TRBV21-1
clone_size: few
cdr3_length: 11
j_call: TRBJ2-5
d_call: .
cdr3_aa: CASSKEGMRFF
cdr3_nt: TGTGCCAGCAGCAAAGAGGGCATGCGGTTCTTC

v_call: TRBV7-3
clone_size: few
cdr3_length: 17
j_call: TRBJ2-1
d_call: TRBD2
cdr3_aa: CASSVKRLAGVHNEQFF
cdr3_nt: TGTGCCAGCAGTGTAAAAAGGCTAGCGGGAGTCCACAATGAGCAGTTCTTC

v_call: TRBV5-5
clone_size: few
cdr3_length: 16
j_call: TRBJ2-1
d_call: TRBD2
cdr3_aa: CASSLLTSGRYNEQFF
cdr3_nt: TGTGCCAGCAGCTTGCTCACTAGCGGGAGATACAATGAGCAGTTCTTC

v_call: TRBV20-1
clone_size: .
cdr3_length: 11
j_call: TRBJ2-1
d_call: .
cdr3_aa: CSARHNNEQFF
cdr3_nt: TGCAGTGCTAGACACAACAATGAGCAGTTCTTC

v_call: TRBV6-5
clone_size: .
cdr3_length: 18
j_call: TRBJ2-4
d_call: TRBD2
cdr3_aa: CASSYSTSGRGIGDIQYF
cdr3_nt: TGTGCCAGCAGTTACTCGACTAGCGGGAGAGGTATTGGGGACATTCAGTACTTC

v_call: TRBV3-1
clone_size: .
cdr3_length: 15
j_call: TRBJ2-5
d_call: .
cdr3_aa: CASSQEMTDQEAQYF
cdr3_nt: TGTGCCAGCAGCCAAGAGATGACGGACCAAGAGGCCCAGTACTTC

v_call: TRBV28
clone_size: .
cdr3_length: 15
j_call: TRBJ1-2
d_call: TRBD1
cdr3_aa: CASRIADGQGYGYTF
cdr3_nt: TGTGCCAGCCGAATAGCCGACGGACAGGGCTATGGCTACACCTTC

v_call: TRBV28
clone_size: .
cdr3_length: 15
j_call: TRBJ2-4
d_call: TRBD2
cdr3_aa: CASSLLGGDGDIQYF
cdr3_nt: TGTGCCAGCAGTTTATTGGGAGGGGATGGGGACATTCAGTACTTC

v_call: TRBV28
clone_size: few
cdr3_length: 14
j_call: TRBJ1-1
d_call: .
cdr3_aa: CASSGGVGESEAFF
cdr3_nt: TGTGCCAGCAGTGGCGGAGTAGGGGAATCTGAAGCTTTCTTT

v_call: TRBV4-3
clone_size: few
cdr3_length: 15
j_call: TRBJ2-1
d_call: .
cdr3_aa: CASSQEGEALNEQFF
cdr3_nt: TGCGCCAGCAGCCAAGAGGGAGAGGCGTTGAATGAGCAGTTCTTC

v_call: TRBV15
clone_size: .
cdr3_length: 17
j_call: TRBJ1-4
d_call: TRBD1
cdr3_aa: CATSRDLPGQRNEKLFF
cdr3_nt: TGTGCCACCAGCAGAGATCTGCCGGGACAGCGTAATGAAAAACTGTTTTTT

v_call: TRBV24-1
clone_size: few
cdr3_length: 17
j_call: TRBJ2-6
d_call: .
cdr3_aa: CATSDPRAPSGANVLTF
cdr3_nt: TGTGCCACCAGTGACCCCCGGGCTCCCTCTGGGGCCAACGTCCTGACTTTC

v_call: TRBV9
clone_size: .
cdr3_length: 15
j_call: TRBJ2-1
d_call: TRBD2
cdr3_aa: CASSGTSGALEGQFF
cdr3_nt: TGTGCCAGCAGCGGTACTAGCGGGGCCCTCGAAGGGCAGTTCTTC

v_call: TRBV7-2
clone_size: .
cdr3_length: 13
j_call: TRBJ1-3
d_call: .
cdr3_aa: CASSREAGNTIYF
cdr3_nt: TGTGCCAGCAGCCGGGAAGCTGGAAACACCATATACTTT

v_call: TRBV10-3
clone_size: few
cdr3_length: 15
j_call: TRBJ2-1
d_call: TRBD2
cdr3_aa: CAISVGTSRYNEQFF
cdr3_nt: TGTGCCATCAGTGTAGGGACTAGCCGTTACAATGAGCAGTTCTTC

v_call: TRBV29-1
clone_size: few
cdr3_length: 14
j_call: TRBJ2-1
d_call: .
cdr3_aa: CSVIDGSSYNEQFF
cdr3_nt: TGCAGCGTTATCGACGGAAGCTCCTACAATGAGCAGTTCTTC

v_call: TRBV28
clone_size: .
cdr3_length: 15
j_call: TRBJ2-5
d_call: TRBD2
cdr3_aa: CASSLVGLAGKEQYF
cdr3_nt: TGTGCCAGCAGTTTGGTAGGGCTAGCGGGAAAGGAGCAGTACTTC

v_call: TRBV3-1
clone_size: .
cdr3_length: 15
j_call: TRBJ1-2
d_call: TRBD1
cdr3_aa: CASSPGTDPNYGYTF
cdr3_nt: TGTGCCAGCAGCCCCGGGACAGACCCGAACTATGGCTACACCTTC

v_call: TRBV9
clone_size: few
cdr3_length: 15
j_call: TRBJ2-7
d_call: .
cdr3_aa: CASSPAGALSYEQYF
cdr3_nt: TGTGCCAGCAGCCCGGCAGGGGCCCTCTCCTACGAGCAGTACTTC

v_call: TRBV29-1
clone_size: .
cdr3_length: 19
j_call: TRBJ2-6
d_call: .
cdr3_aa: CSVVANRDTGNSGANVLTF
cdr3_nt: TGCAGCGTCGTAGCCAATAGGGACACAGGAAACTCTGGGGCCAACGTCCTGACTTTC

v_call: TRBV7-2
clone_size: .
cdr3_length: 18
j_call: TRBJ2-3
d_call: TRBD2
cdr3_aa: CASSLTPSGGLGTDTQYF
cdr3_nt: TGTGCCAGCAGCTTAACTCCTAGCGGGGGATTGGGCACAGATACGCAGTATTTT

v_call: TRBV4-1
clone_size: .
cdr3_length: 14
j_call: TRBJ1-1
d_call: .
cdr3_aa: CASSQRQDLDEAFF
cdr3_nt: TGCGCCAGCAGCCAACGTCAGGACCTAGATGAAGCTTTCTTT

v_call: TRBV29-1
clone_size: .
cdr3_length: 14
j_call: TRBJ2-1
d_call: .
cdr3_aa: CSVSPLLVHHEQFF
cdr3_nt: TGCAGCGTATCACCATTACTAGTCCACCATGAACAGTTCTTC

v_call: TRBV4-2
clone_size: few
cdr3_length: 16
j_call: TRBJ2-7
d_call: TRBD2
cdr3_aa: CASSQEGTSGTYEQYF
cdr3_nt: TGTGCCAGCAGCCAAGAAGGGACTAGCGGTACCTACGAGCAGTACTTC

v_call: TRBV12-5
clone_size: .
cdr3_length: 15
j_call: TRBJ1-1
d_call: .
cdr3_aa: CASGLIGTLPSEAFF
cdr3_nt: TGTGCTAGTGGTTTGATCGGGACCCTACCGTCTGAAGCTTTCTTT

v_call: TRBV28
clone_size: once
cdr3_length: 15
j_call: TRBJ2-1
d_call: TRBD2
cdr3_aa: CASSLAGNAYNEQFF
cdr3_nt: TGTGCCAGCAGCCTAGCGGGAAACGCCTACAATGAGCAGTTCTTC

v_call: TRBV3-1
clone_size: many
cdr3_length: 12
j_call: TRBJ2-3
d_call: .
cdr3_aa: CASSHRADTQYF
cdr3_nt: TGTGCCAGCAGCCACAGGGCAGATACGCAGTATTTT

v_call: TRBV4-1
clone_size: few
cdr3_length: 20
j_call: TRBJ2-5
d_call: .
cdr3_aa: CASSHLRDGLTFTRQETQYF
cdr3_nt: TGCGCCAGCAGCCACCTCAGGGACGGCCTCACCTTTACCAGACAAGAGACCCAGTACTTC

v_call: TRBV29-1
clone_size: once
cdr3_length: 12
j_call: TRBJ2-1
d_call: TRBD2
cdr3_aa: CSVGVAGEEQFF
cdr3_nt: TGCAGCGTTGGAGTAGCGGGAGAGGAGCAGTTCTTC

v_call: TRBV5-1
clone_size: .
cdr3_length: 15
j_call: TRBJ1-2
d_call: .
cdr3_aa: CASSASLTASYGYTF
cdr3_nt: TGCGCCAGCAGCGCCTCCCTGACAGCCTCCTATGGCTACACCTTC

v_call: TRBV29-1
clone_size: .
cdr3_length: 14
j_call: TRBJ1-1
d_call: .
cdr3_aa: CSVVPGGENTEAFF
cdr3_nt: TGCAGCGTTGTCCCAGGTGGGGAAAACACTGAAGCTTTCTTT

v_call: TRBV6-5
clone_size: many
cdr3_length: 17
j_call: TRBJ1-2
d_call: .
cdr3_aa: CASSYLQTGKGLDGYTF
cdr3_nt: TGTGCCAGCAGTTACCTTCAGACAGGAAAAGGCTTAGATGGCTACACCTTC

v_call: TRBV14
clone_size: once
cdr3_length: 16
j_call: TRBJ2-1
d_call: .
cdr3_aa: CASSQGLGGSYNEQFF
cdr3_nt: TGTGCCAGCAGTCAAGGACTCGGTGGATCCTACAATGAGCAGTTCTTC

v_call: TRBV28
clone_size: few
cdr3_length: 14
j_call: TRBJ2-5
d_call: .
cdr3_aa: CASSSQAVKETQYF
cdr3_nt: TGTGCCAGCAGTAGTCAAGCCGTCAAGGAGACCCAGTACTTC

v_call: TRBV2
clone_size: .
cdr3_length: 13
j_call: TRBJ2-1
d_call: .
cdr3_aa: CASKGGGLGEQFF
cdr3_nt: TGTGCCAGCAAGGGGGGCGGATTAGGTGAGCAGTTCTTC

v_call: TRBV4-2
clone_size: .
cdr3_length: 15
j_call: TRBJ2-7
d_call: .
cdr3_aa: CASSQDFATNYEQYF
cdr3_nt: TGTGCCAGCAGCCAAGATTTCGCGACTAACTACGAGCAGTACTTC

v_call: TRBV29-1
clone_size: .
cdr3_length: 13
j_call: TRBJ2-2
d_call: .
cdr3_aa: CSVAELLTGELFF
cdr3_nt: TGCAGCGTTGCCGAACTTCTCACCGGGGAGCTGTTTTTT

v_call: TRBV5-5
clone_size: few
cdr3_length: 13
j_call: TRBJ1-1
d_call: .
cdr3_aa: CASSLTGAPEAFF
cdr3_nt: TGTGCCAGCAGCTTGACAGGCGCCCCAGAAGCTTTCTTT

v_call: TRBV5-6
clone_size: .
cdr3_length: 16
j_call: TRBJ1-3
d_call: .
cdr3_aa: CASSGGGRISGNTIYF
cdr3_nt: TGTGCCAGCAGTGGTGGCGGGCGAATCTCTGGAAACACCATATATTTT

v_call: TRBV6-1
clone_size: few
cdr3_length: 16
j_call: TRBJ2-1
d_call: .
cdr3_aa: CASSDPGTRPINEQFF
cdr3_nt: TGTGCCAGCAGTGACCCCGGGACCAGACCCATTAATGAGCAGTTCTTC

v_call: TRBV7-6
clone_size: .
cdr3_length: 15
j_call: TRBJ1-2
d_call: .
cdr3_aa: CAIQPLPGANYGYTF
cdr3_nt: TGTGCCATACAACCCTTGCCGGGGGCTAACTATGGCTACACCTTC

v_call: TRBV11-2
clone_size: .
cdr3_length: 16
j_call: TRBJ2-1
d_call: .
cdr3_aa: CASSLVGDIPYNEQFF
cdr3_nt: TGTGCCAGCAGCTTAGTAGGGGACATACCCTACAATGAGCAGTTCTTC

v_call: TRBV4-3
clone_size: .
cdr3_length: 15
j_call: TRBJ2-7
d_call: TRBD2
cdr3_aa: CASSQDSGGGNEQYF
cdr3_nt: TGCGCCAGCAGCCAAGATTCTGGGGGGGGTAACGAGCAGTACTTC

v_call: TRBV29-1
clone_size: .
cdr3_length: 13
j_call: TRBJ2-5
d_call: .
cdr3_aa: CSCGRQSQETQYF
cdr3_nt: TGCAGCTGCGGAAGACAGTCTCAAGAGACCCAGTACTTC

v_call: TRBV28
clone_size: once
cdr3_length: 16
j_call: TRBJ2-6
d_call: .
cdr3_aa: CASRGDNLSGANVLTF
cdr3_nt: TGTGCCAGCCGAGGGGACAACTTATCTGGGGCCAACGTCCTGACTTTC

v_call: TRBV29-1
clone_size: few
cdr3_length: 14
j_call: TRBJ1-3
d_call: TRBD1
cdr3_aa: CSVTDRAWGNTIYF
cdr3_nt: TGCAGCGTGACCGACAGGGCATGGGGAAACACCATATATTTT

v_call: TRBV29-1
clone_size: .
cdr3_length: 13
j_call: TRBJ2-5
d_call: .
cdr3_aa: CSVDPGGGGTQYF
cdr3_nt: TGCAGCGTTGACCCTGGGGGTGGAGGTACCCAGTACTTC

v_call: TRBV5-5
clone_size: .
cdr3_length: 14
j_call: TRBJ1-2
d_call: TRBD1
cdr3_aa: CASRAPGQQFGYTF
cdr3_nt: TGTGCCAGCCGAGCTCCGGGACAGCAGTTTGGCTACACCTTC

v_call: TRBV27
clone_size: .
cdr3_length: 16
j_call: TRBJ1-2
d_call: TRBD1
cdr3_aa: CASSLSTTGGNYGYTF
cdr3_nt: TGTGCCAGCAGTTTATCAACCACAGGGGGCAACTATGGCTACACCTTC

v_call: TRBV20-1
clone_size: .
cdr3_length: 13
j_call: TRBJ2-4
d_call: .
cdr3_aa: CSARDGTTNIQYF
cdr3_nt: TGCAGTGCTAGAGACGGGACAACAAACATTCAGTACTTC